The clone carrying this T cell receptor (beta chain) was counted many times. Its antigen is as yet unknown. The CDR3 is 15 residues long. With 3 bases removed from V and 6 bases from J, the gap between germline ends came to 15 bases. The germline CDR1 and CDR2 sequences are PRHDT and FYEKMQ (reference sequence). Construction of the TCRbeta library involved unique molecular identifiers. One entry per CDR3 protein results from TCRdb running MiXCR on the PCR reads. This sample yields 490,000 or so distinct CDR3 sequences, of which over 9.5% are seen a single time; just over 2% belongs to the top ten. This sample is drawn from a study of T-cell reconstitution after alpha-beta-depleted transplantation in children. The study's findings and limits: Expanded graft clones numbering several hundred reportedly gave rise to alpha-beta T cells about two months after transplant. For some patients, TCRbeta diversity was high at day 60 because of recipient T cells and thymic progenitors that survived. It was newly produced T cells that mostly accounted for T-cell counts and diversity one year after transplant.

The chain carries TRBV13 and TRBJ2-1; a possible D gene is TRBD2 (6 bases). Specimen: PBMCs, collected before TCRalphabeta/CD19-depleted stem cell transplant. This TCR was sampled from a child under 10 years old with inherited bone marrow failure, due to receive a stem cell transplant. Here the CDR3 DNA reads TGTGCCAGCAGCTTCATGGGGCGGGACGGCAATGAGCAGTTCTTC. Amino acids: CASSFMGRDGNEQFF.